Listed here is a single T cell receptor (beta chain). Its specificity is unknown. Profiling relied on immunoSEQ multiplex PCR, and the TCRdb table lists in-frame clones only, not all of them. The sample comprises under 65,000 clones, about four fifths of which are singletons, and roughly 5.7% rests with the top ten. Time point reported: week 11, during vaccination. Vaccinated patients received 300 ug of mutant IDH1 20-mer peptide per dose, with topical imiquimod. The sample is drawn from a study of a mutant IDH1 vaccine in newly diagnosed glioma. Study as a whole: Vaccines were begun 4-6 weeks after radiotherapy alone, or with temozolomide cycles. The treated group averaged 40.4 years old and was roughly 60% male, roughly 40% female. Points from the study as a whole: Vaccine-induced responses were seen in 85% to 95% of patients, spanning several MHC alleles.

V dropped 5 bases and J dropped 7 bases, with 14 bases sitting between them. Germline V lookup: CDR1 SGHTA, CDR2 FQGNSA. The CDR3 is made up of 13 amino acids. This specimen was PBMCs, taken from a glioma patient whose treatment included an IDH1 peptide vaccine. J is TRBJ1-2 and V is TRBV7-2; TRBD1 is a possible D gene (5 bases). The TCR originated in a man in his forties or fifties with glioma. The CDR3 is CASSPDGGVGYTF. The CDR3 bases are TGTGCCAGCAGCCCCGACGGGGGAGTTGGCTACACCTTC.